The entry below gives a single T cell receptor (beta chain) sequence along with its context. Antigen unknown. V dropped 0 bases and J dropped 5 bases, with 10 bases sitting between them. The CDR3 sequence is 14 residues long. Germline V gene lookup returns CDR1 LGHNA and CDR2 YSLEER. This specimen comes from a study of resident and recirculating memory T cells in vitiligo. Patients had received no treatment within the previous three months. This table comes from immunoSEQ multiplex PCR, and its TCRdb copy is limited to in-frame clones, with some not included. The data contain around 70,000 clones, approximately 89% of them singletons. Study conclusions and caveats: Vitiligo lesions lacked a unique dominant clone, and clonality varied.

The gene calls are TRBV4-3 and TRBJ2-5; unclear D gene. The receptor was derived from a male donor with vitiligo. Sequences were obtained from blood. The CDR3 coding sequence is TGCGCCAGCAGCCAAGAAATTAGTTGGGAGACCCAGTACTTC. It yields the protein CASSQEISWETQYF.